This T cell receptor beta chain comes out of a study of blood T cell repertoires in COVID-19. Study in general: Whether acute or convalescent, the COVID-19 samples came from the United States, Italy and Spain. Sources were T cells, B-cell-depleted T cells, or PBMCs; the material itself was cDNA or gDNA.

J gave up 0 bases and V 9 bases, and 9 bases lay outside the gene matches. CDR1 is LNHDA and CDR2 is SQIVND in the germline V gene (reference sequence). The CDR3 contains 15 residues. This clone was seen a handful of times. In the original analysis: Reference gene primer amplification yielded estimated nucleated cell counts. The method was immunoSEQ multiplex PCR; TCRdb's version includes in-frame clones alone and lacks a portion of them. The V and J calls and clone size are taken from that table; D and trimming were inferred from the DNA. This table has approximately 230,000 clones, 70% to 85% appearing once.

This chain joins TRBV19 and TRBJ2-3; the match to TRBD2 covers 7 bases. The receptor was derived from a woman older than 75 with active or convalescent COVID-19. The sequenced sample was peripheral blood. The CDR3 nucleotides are TGTGCCAGCAGCGCTTGGCGGGAGAGCACAGATACGCAGTATTTT. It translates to CASSAWRESTDTQYF.